This TCR beta chain was captured by sequencing in a study of OX40 agonist ivuxolimab in advanced cancers. Background for the entire study: Ivuxolimab was a fully human IgG2 agonistic monoclonal antibody targeting the costimulatory receptor OX40 (CD134). Of the roughly 52 patients in dose escalation, about 20 had hepatocellular carcinoma, about 15 had melanoma, 9 had renal cell carcinoma and 9 had head and neck cancer. Prior anti-PD-1, anti-PD-L1 or anti-CTLA-4 therapy was permitted, and about 40% of dose-escalation patients had received checkpoint inhibitors. Partial responses occurred in three dose-escalation patients: two with cutaneous melanoma and one with hepatocellular carcinoma. The paper describes the monotherapy dose-escalation part (N ≈ 51 patients) of the phase I trial of ivuxolimab. Peripheral TCRbeta sequencing aimed to test whether ivuxolimab altered TCR sequence diversity and caused clonal T-cell expansion. Intravenous ivuxolimab was administered to patients every 2 weeks at six dose levels: 0.01, 0.1, 0.3, 1.5, 3 and 10 mg/kg. The dose-escalation cohort was about 83% male with a mean age of about 58 years, ranging from about 23 to 85. General study outcomes and caveats: After ivuxolimab, more expanded clones were found on average in CD8+ T cells than in CD4+ T cells. Antigen specificity was not determined for the clonally expanded peripheral T cells. Partial responders in the 0.1-3.0 mg/kg groups had among the lowest normalized peripheral clonal expansion, especially among CD8+ T cells. At doses of 0.1 to 3.0 mg/kg, clonal expansion of both CD4+ and CD8+ T cells in blood was seen between baseline and week 6. Low levels of normalized T-cell clonal expansion were also seen in some patients who did not respond.

Patients with autoimmune disease history or receiving systemic immunosuppression were excluded from the trial. Peripheral blood for TCR sequencing was drawn from every dose cohort at baseline, at cycle 4 day 1 and at cycle 7 day 1. The samples were drawn from a first-in-human, open-label, multicenter phase I dose-escalation trial of ivuxolimab. Adults with locally advanced or metastatic head and neck squamous cell, hepatocellular, melanoma or renal cell carcinoma were enrolled in the trial. CD4+ and CD8+ T cells were sorted separately from peripheral blood before TCR sequencing. Details on this clone: Its binding antigen is unknown. There are no base qualities to consult, and no much larger clone falls within one base.

For sequencing of the TCRbeta CDR3 region, genomic DNA was extracted from the sorted cells. The immunoSEQ Assay was used for sequencing of TCRbeta CDR3 regions. TCRdb took over this immuneACCESS table, retaining in-frame rearrangements with V and J assigned. Such tables are incomplete; in checked studies, under half of the missing clones stem from an unresolved V gene, and the remainder is unexplained. In this sample the table shows 45,000 to 55,000 clones, roughly 79% of which occur a single time. The top ten clones comprise over 5% of the sample. Reading from cysteine to phenylalanine, the CDR3 counts 15 amino acids. CDR3 DNA is the only sequence kept; it has 45 bases, read in frame from the first base. CDR1 and CDR2 are read off the germline V gene (reference sequence) as LNHDA and SQIVND. The germline V end is reduced by 11 bases and the J end by 3 bases; junction bases left unmatched: 15.

Here the sequenced sample was CD4+ or CD8+ T cells sorted from blood, taken in a trial of the OX40 agonist ivuxolimab. The sequence joins TRBV19 to TRBJ1-1; TRBD1 agrees with 7 junctional bases. The receptor was derived from an adult with an advanced solid tumor such as melanoma, head and neck, liver or kidney cancer. The CDR3 corresponds to CASMGRGYADTEAFF. DNA sequence: TGTGCCTCAATGGGCAGGGGGTACGCGGACACTGAAGCTTTCTTT. The full variable domain, with segments outside the CDR3 supplied by the reference TRBV19 and TRBJ1-1 proteins, appears as DGGITQSPKYLFRKEGQNVTLSCEQNLNHDAMYWYRQDPGQGLRLIYYSQIVNDFQKGDIAEGYSVSREKKESFPLTVTSAQKNPTAFYLCASMGRGYADTEAFFGQGTRLTVV.